The clone carrying this TCR beta chain turned up a few times. This CDR3 region has 13 residues. Germline V gene data show CDR1 as LGHNA and CDR2 as YSLEER. Trimming removed 0 bases from V and 14 bases from J, with 13 bases in between. TCRdb re-derived calls from the RT-PCR reads in MiXCR, one entry per CDR3 protein. The sample lists more than 550,000 distinct CDR3 sequences; about 14% were seen once. This TCR derives from a female donor in good health, serving as a healthy control. The rearrangement links TRBV4-3 to TRBJ1-4; D not resolved. Sequencing input: memory CD4+ T cells from blood. The CDR3 loop is CASSQDGTVGLFF. The CDR3 DNA reads as TGCGCCAGCAGCCAAGACGGCACAGTTGGGCTGTTTTTT.